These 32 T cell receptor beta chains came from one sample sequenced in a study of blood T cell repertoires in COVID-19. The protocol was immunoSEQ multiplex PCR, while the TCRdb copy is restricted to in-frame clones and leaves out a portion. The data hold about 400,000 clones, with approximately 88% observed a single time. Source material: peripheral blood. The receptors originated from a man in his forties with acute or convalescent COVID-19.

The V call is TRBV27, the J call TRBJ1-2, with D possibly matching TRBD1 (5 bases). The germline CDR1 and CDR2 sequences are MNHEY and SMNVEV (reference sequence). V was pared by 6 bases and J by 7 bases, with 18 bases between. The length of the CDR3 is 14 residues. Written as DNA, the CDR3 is TGTGCCAGCAGGTCGGGTGGAGGGGTAGGTGGCTACACCTTC. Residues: CASRSGGGVGGYTF.

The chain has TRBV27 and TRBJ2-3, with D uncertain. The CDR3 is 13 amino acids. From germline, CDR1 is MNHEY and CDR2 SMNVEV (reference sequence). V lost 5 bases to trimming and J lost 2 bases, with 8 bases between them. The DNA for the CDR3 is TGTGCCAGCAGTCTCGTAATCACAGATACGCAGTATTTT. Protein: CASSLVITDTQYF.

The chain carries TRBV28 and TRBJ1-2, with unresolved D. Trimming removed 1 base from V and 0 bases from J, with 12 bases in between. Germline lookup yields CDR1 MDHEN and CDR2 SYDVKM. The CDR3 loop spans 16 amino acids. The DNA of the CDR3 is TGTGCCAGCAGTTTATCCGTGGGCAGTCCTAACTATGGCTACACCTTC. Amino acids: CASSLSVGSPNYGYTF.

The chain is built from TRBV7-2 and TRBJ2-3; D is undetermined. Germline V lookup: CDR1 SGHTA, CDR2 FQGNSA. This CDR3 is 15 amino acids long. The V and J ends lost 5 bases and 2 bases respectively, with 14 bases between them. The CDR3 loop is CASSLSPTFTDTQYF. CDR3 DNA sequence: TGTGCCAGCAGCCTTAGCCCCACTTTCACAGATACGCAGTATTTT.

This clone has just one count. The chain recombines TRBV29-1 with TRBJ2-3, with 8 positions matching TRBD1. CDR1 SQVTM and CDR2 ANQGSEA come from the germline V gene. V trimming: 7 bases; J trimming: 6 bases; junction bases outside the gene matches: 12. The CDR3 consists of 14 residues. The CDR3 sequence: CSARPGGAGDTQYF. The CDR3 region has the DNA TGCAGCGCCCGACCAGGGGGCGCTGGGGATACGCAGTATTTT.

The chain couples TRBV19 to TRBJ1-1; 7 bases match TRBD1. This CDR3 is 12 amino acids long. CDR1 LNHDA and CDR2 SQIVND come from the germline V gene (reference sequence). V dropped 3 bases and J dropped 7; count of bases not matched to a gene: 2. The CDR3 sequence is CASSIGTVEAFF. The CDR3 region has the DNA TGTGCCAGTAGTATTGGGACAGTTGAAGCTTTCTTT.

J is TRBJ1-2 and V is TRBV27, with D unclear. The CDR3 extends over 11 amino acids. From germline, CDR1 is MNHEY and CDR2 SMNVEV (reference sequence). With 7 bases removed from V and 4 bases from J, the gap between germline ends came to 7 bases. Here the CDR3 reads CASTDGYGYTF. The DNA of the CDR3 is TGTGCCAGCACAGATGGCTATGGCTACACCTTC.

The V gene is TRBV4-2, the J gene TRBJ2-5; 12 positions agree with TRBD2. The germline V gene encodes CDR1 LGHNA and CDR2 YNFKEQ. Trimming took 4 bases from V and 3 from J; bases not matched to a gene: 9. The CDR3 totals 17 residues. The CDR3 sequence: CASSPQTSGRREETQYF. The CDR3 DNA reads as TGTGCCAGCAGCCCCCAGACTAGCGGGAGAAGGGAAGAGACCCAGTACTTC.

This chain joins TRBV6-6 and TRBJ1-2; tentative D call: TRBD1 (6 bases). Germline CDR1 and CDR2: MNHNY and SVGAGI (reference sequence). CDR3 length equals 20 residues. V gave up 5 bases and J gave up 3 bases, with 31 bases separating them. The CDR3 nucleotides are TGTGCCAGCAGTCGGACCGAGGGGGTGGTGCAGGGCCCTCATGACTATGGCTACACCTTC. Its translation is CASSRTEGVVQGPHDYGYTF.

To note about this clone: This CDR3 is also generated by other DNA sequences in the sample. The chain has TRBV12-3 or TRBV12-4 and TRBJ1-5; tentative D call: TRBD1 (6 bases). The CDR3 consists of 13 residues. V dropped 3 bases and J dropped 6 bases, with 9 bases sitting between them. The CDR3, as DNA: TGTGCCAGCAGTTTGTTGGGGGCTCAGCCCCAGCATTTT. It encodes CASSLLGAQPQHF.

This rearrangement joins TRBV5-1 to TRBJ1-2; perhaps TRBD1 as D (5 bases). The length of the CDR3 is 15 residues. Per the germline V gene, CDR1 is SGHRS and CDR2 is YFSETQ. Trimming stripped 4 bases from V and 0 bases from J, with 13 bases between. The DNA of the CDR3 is TGCGCCAGCAGCCCTTCGGTAGGGGCTAACTATGGCTACACCTTC. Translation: CASSPSVGANYGYTF.

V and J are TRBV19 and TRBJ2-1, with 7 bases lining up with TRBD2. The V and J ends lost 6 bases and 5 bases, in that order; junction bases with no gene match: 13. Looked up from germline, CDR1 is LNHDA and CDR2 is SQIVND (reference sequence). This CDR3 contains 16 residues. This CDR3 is CASSPSFSGLNNEQFF. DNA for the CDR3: TGTGCCAGTAGCCCCTCGTTTAGCGGGCTCAACAATGAGCAGTTCTTC.

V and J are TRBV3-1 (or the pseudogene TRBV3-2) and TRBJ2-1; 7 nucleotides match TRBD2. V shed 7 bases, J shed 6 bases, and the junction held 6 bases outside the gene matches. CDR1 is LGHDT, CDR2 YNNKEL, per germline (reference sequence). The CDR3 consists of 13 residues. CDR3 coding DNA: TGTGCCAGCACCCGGCGGGAGAGCAATGAGCAGTTCTTC. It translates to CASTRRESNEQFF.

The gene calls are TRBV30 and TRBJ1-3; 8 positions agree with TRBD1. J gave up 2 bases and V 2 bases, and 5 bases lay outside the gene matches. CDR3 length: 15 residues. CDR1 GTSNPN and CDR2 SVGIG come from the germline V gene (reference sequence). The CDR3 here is CAWSRLTGAGNTIYF. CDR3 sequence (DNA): TGTGCCTGGAGTCGCCTGACAGGGGCTGGAAACACCATATATTTT.

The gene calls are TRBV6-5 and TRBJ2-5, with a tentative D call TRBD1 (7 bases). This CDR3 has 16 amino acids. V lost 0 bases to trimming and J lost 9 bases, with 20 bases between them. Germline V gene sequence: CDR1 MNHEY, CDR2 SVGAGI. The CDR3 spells CASSYSLDRRRGAQYF. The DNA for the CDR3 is TGTGCCAGCAGTTACTCTCTGGACAGGCGGCGCGGGGCCCAGTACTTC.

The CDR3 DNA is TGTGCCAGCAGCAGCGATTGGTGGCGGGAGTCGAAGGCCGAGCAGTACTTC. Protein product: CASSSDWWRESKAEQYF. This sequence joins TRBV7-9 and TRBJ2-7; 7 positions match TRBD2. V lost 5 bases, J lost 6 bases, and 19 bases stayed unmatched. The germline CDR1 and CDR2 sequences are SEHNR and FQNEAQ (reference sequence). The CDR3 has 17 amino acids.

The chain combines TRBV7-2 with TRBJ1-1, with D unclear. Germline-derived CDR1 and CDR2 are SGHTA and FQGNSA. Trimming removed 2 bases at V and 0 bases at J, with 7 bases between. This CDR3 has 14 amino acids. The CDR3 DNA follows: TGTGCCAGCAGCTTATTCTTCCTGAACACTGAAGCTTTCTTT. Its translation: CASSLFFLNTEAFF.

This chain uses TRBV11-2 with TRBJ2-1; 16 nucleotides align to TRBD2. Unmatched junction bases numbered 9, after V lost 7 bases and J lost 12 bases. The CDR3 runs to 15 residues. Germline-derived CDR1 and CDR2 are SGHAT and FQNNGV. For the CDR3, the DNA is TGTGCCAGCAACCCAGCCGGGACTAGCGGGGGGGTGCAGTTCTTC. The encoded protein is CASNPAGTSGGVQFF.

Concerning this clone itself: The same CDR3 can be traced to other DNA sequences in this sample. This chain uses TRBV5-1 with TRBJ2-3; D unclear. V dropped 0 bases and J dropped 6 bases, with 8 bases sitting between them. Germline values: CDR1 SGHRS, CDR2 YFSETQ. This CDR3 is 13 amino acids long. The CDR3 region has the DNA TGCGCCAGCAGCTTGGGTTCCGGTGATACGCAGTATTTT. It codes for CASSLGSGDTQYF.

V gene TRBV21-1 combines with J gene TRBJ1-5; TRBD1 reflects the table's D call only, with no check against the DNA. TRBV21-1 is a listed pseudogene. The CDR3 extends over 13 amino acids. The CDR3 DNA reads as TGTGCCAGGCGGACAGGAGACAATCAGCCCCAGCATTTT. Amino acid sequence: CARRTGDNQPQHF.

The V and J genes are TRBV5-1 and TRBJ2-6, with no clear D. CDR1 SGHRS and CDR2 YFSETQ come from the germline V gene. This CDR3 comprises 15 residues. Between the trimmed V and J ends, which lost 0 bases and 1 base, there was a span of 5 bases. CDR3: CASSLGLSGANVLTF. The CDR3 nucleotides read TGCGCCAGCAGCTTGGGGCTTTCTGGGGCCAACGTCCTGACTTTC.

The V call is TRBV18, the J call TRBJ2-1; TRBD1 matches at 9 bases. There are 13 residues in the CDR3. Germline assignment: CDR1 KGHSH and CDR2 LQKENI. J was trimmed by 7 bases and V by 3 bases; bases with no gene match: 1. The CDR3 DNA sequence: TGTGCCAGCTCACCGGACAGGGGTAATGAGCAGTTCTTC. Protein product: CASSPDRGNEQFF. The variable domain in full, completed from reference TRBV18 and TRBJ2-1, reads NAGVMQNPRHLVRRRGQEARLRCSPMKGHSHVYWYRQLPEEGLKFMVYLQKENIIDESGMPKERFSAEFPKEGPSILRIQQVVRGDSAAYFCASSPDRGNEQFFGPGTRLTVL.

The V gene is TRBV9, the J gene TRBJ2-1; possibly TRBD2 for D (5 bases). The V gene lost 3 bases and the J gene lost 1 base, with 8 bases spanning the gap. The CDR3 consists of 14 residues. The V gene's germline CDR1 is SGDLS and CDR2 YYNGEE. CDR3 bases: TGTGCCAGCAGCGAGGCGGGTTCCTACAATGAGCAGTTCTTC. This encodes CASSEAGSYNEQFF.

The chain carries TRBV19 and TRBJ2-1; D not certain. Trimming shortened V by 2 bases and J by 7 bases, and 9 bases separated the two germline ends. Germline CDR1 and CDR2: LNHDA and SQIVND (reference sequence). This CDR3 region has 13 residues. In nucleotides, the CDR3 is TGTGCCAGTAGTATAACGAGATTGAATGAGCAGTTCTTC. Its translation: CASSITRLNEQFF.

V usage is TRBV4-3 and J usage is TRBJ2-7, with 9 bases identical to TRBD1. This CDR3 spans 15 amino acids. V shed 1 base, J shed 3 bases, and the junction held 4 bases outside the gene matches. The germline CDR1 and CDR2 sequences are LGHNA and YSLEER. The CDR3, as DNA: TGCGCCAGCAGCCAAGGCGACAGGGGGGGCTACGAGCAGTACTTC. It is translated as CASSQGDRGGYEQYF.

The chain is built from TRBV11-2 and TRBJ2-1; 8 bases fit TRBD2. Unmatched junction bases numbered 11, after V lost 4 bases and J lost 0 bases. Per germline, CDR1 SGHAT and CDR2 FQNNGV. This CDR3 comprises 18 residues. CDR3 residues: CASSSRAQSGSSYNEQFF. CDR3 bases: TGTGCCAGCAGCTCCAGGGCACAAAGCGGGAGCTCCTACAATGAGCAGTTCTTC.

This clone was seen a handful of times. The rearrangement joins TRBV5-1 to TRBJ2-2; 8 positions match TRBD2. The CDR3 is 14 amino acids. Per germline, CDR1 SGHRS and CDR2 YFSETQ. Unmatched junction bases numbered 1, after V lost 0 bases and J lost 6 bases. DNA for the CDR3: TGCGCCAGCAGCTTGGACGGGGGGGCCGGGGAGCTGTTTTTT. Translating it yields CASSLDGGAGELFF.

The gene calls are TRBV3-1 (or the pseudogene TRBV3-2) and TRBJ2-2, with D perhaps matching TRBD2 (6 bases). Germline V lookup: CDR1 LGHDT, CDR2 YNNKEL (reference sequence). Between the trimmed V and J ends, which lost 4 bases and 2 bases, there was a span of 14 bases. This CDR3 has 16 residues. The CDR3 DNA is TGTGCCAGCAGCCCCAATAGCGGAGTTAACACCGGGGAGCTGTTTTTT. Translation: CASSPNSGVNTGELFF.

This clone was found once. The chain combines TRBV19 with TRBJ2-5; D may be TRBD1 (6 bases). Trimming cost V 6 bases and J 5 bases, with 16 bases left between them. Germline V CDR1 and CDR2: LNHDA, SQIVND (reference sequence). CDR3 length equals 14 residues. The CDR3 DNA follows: TGTGCCAGTAGGAAACAGGGAGATAGGGAGACCCAGTACTTC. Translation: CASRKQGDRETQYF.

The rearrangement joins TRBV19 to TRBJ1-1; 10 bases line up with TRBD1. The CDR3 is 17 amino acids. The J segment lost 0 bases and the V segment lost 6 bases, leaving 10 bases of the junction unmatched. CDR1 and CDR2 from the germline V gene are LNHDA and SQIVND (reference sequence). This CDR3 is CASRMGTGDVMNTEAFF. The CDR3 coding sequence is TGTGCCAGTAGAATGGGGACAGGGGACGTCATGAACACTGAAGCTTTCTTT.

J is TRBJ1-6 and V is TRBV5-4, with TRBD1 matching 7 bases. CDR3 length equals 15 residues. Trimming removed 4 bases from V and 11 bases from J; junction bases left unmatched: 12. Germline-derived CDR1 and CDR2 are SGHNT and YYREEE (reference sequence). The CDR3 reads CASSPHEGALTPLHF. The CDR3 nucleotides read TGTGCCAGCAGCCCACATGAGGGGGCACTCACACCCCTCCACTTT.

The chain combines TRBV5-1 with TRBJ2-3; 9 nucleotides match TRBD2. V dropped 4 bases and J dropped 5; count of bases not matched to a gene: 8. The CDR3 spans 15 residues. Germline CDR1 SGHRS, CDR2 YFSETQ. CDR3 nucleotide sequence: TGCGCCAGCAGCGTGGCGGGAGGGCCACAAGATACGCAGTATTTT. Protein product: CASSVAGGPQDTQYF.